The source of this T cell receptor (beta chain) is a study of cytomegalovirus exposure and HLA in healthy donors. The V end was cut by 6 bases, the J end by 10 bases, with 21 bases between. Germline values: CDR1 MNHNS, CDR2 SASEGT. This CDR3 region has 15 residues. General observations from the study: Most sequenced TCRs were rare (though some public TCRs occurred in many donors). Using the classifier, cytomegalovirus status was reportedly diagnosed with high specificity and sensitivity. In vitro confirmation showed a few CMV-associated chains to be CMV antigen specific.

This clone was observed once. Its target is unknown. Data came from immunoSEQ multiplex PCR; TCRdb stores just in-frame clones and leaves some out. The sample has 150,000 to 200,000 clones; roughly 83% are singletons. The sequenced sample was PBMCs. This clonotype was obtained from a woman aged 18-29 years in good health and CMV-seronegative. The rearrangement joins TRBV6-1 to TRBJ1-4; D perhaps matches TRBD1 (6 bases). CDR3 sequence: CASRVRQDDSGKLFF. The CDR3 DNA sequence: TGTGCCAGCAGAGTCCGACAGGACGACAGCGGAAAACTGTTTTTT.